This T cell receptor (beta chain) was sequenced in a study of blood T cell repertoires in COVID-19. Libraries were prepared by immunoSEQ multiplex PCR; TCRdb keeps only in-frame clonotypes and omits some of them. This table has under 250,000 clones, over 70% appearing once. This CDR3 contains 13 residues. Germline V gene data show CDR1 as SEHNR and CDR2 as FQNEAQ (reference sequence). The V segment lost 5 bases and the J segment 8 bases; nucleotides outside the gene matches: 8. The source of this sequence is a man aged 35 to 55 with active or convalescent COVID-19. The genes are TRBV7-9 and TRBJ1-1, with 7 bases matching TRBD1. The sequenced material came from peripheral blood. CDR3 sequence (DNA): TGTGCCAGCAGCCCCCATGACAGGGTCGAAGCTTTCTTT. Translation gives CASSPHDRVEAFF.